This T cell receptor (beta chain) was profiled in a study of T cell responses to AZD1222 COVID-19 vaccine. Study as a whole: Analyses pooled second doses at about 4 or about 12 weeks.

Generated by immunoSEQ multiplex PCR, the TCRdb table keeps only in-frame clones and is missing some. This table holds 150,000 or so clones, over 90% found once. The CDR3 sequence is 13 residues long. CDR1 and CDR2 (germline): SGHTA, FQGNSA. The V end was cut by 5 bases, the J end by 6 bases, with 11 bases between. The chain couples TRBV7-2 to TRBJ1-5; TRBD1 might be the D (6 bases). Sequenced material: peripheral blood, taken on day 0 of AZD1222 vaccination. This clonotype originated in an adult in good health. The CDR3 loop reads CASSREQGQPQHF. The CDR3 region has the DNA TGTGCCAGCAGCCGTGAACAGGGTCAGCCCCAGCATTTT.